This entry lists 2 T cell receptor beta chains sequenced from one sample in a study of T cells in Graves' hyperthyroidism and ophthalmopathy. Amplified TCR beta CDR3 regions derived from RNA transcripts. The primer set for the first-round RT-PCR of the TCR CDR3 was HTBI. From the multiplex PCR reads, TCRdb called clonotypes with MiXCR, one entry per CDR3 protein. The sample lists 94,000 or so distinct CDR3 sequences, over 50% seen once, with around 27% in the top ten. The sequencing sample was made of blood. The origin of the receptors is a middle-aged woman with Graves' hyperthyroidism.

This chain uses TRBV29-1 with TRBJ2-7; 12 bases map to TRBD2. Germline loops: CDR1 SQVTM, CDR2 ANQGSEA. The CDR3 has 14 residues. Losses at the gene ends were 4 bases for V and 2 bases for J; bases not matched to a gene: 3. The CDR3 nucleotides are TGCAGCGTTGTACTAGCGGGAGGTCCCTACGAGCAGTACTTC. Translated: CSVVLAGGPYEQYF.

The CDR3 reads CAIAGQGATGSYEQYF. CDR3 DNA: TGTGCCATCGCCGGACAGGGGGCGACAGGGTCCTACGAGCAGTACTTC. This chain uses TRBV10-3 with TRBJ2-7; 11 nucleotides match TRBD1. Per germline, CDR1 ENHRY and CDR2 SYGVKD. The CDR3 length is 16 residues. V trimming: 8 bases; J trimming: 1 base; junction bases outside the gene matches: 10.